This TCR beta chain was observed in a study of a mutant IDH1 vaccine in newly diagnosed glioma. Study information: In some groups vaccination began 4-6 weeks post-radiotherapy; others received it with temozolomide. Previous care, which was radiotherapy, temozolomide, or both, most often involved both.

The time point is: week 5, during vaccination. Every vaccine dose comprised 300 ug of mutant IDH1 20-mer peptide plus topical imiquimod. Those who donated had recent WHO grade 3 or 4 IDH1-mutant, ATRX-lost astrocytomas. Worth noting for this clone: Its antigen is as yet unknown.

Broader study findings: Altogether, 85% to 95% of patients exhibited vaccine-induced immune responses.

TCRdb keeps only in-frame clones here, not all; method: immunoSEQ multiplex PCR. The sample includes some 60,000 clones, about 87% of them seen just once. Sequenced material: PBMCs, taken from a glioma patient whose treatment included an IDH1 peptide vaccine. This receptor was identified in a woman in her thirties or forties with glioma.

CDR3: CAISDLAGVSTDTQYF. CDR3 sequence (DNA): TGTGCCATCAGTGACCTAGCGGGGGTTAGCACAGATACGCAGTATTTT. The rearrangement links TRBV10-3 to TRBJ2-3, with TRBD2 matching 10 bases. Germline assignment: CDR1 ENHRY and CDR2 SYGVKD. There are 16 residues in the CDR3. The J segment lost 0 bases and the V segment lost 3 bases, leaving 3 bases of the junction unmatched.